This T cell receptor beta chain emerged from a study of blood T cell repertoires in COVID-19. About the study: Sources were T cells, B-cell-depleted T cells, or PBMCs; the material itself was cDNA or gDNA.

The V and J ends lost 6 bases and 13 bases, in that order; junction bases with no gene match: 9. The length of the CDR3 is 14 residues. Germline values: CDR1 ENHRY, CDR2 SYGVKD. Per the original data handling: Nucleated cell counts were estimated from reference gene primer amplification. Repertoires were generated with immunoSEQ multiplex PCR, while TCRdb's copy carries only in-frame clones and drops some. V, J and clone size are taken as reported in that table, and D and trimming were inferred from the DNA itself. The sample holds tens of thousands of clones, around 89% seen once. This TCR was recovered from a man aged 70-80 years with active or convalescent COVID-19. The V and J genes are TRBV10-3 and TRBJ2-1, with TRBD2 matching 13 bases. Material for sequencing was peripheral blood. The CDR3, as DNA: TGTGCCATCAGCGGGACTAGCGGGGTCATAGGACAGTTCTTC. This gives the protein CAISGTSGVIGQFF.